This section outlines one T cell receptor (beta chain) sequence together with its context. The antigen is unknown. The germline V gene encodes CDR1 LNHNV and CDR2 YYDKDF (reference sequence). The CDR3 totals 15 residues. V was trimmed by 0 bases and J by 7 bases, leaving 16 bases between them. The data are from a study of T cell repertoires in cytomegalovirus infection. TCRdb re-called the reads with MiXCR, one entry per CDR3 protein. This sample has around 450,000 distinct CDR3 sequences; roughly 12% occur once, and the top ten carry 10%. Broader study findings: Ex vivo, HLA-C-restricted CMV-specific TCR beta clonotypes prevailed over the rest of the response.

The receptor comes from a human donor in good health (CMV status not recorded). Some clones in this sample may be carry-over from other donors' samples. The sample consisted of PBMCs. V gene TRBV15 combines with J gene TRBJ2-7, with a weak D call TRBD1 (5 bases). The CDR3 nucleotides read TGTGCCACCAGCAGAGATCGCGGCAGGGTCGATGAGCAGTACTTC. Translation gives CATSRDRGRVDEQYF.